In this sample, the clone carrying this T cell receptor (beta chain) turned up once. This entry comes from a study of long-term antiretroviral therapy in people with HIV. Study-level information: First collections came about a decade before the 2015 immediate-ART recommendation.

CDR1 and CDR2 (germline): SGHTA, FQGNSA. The CDR3 is made up of 14 amino acids. V lost 3 bases and J 3 bases, leaving 12 bases between the germline ends. Researchers ran immunoSEQ v3.0 at survey level. Measured with immunoSEQ multiplex PCR; TCRdb has only the in-frame clones, and not every one. Of 7,500 to 10,000 clones in the sample, 81% were seen once. Ahead of DNA extraction, samples held roughly 1-10 million cryopreserved PBMC each. The sequence came from a man aged 40-49 years with HIV. Sequencing was performed on unsorted PBMCs, taken 0.7 years after starting antiretroviral therapy. The rearrangement links TRBV7-2 to TRBJ2-7; D perhaps matches TRBD1 (5 bases). CDR3 nucleotide sequence: TGTGCCAGCAGCTTGGTCGGCAGGGTCTACGAGCAGTACTTC. Protein: CASSLVGRVYEQYF.